This T cell receptor beta chain emerged from a study of shared clonotypes between healthy human individuals. Study results and caveats: Few donors limited the genetic and exposure-history diversity represented. Naive CD4 clonotypes were shared across several donors at 4% to 5%.

Some clones are missing from TCRdb's copy, which holds only in-frame ones; the method was immunoSEQ multiplex PCR. Of 2 million to 2.5 million clones detected, approximately 95% appear once; the ten largest clones hold under 0.45%. This CDR3 spans 16 amino acids. V was cut by 2 bases and J by 0 bases, with 8 bases left in between. Germline V gives CDR1 MDHEN, CDR2 SYDVKM. Points on this clone: The antigen is undetermined. The sample holds other DNA sequences that translate to the same CDR3.

All participating donors were Caucasian adults from Nashville, Tennessee. The sample consisted of naive CD4+ T cells from PBMCs. Subset of the sample: CD45RA+ positively selected. The chain has TRBV28 and TRBJ2-6; perhaps TRBD2 as D (5 bases). This sequence was found in a man between 18 and 29 years old in good health. Some clones in this sample may be carry-over from other donors' samples. This chain's CDR3 is CASSLGGSSGANVLTF. DNA for the CDR3: TGTGCCAGCAGTTTAGGTGGGAGCTCTGGGGCCAACGTCCTGACTTTC.